These 10 T cell receptor beta chains share one sample of origin, sequenced in a study of CD8 T cells in Susac syndrome. Reverse transcription of about 0.5 to 1 ug RNA was carried out with random hexamers. TCRdb re-derived calls from the immunoSEQ multiplex PCR reads in MiXCR, one entry per CDR3 protein. The sample shows roughly 140,000 distinct CDR3 sequences, roughly 96% of them seen only once. The sample comprised CD8+ T cells from PBMCs. The receptors were sampled from a human donor with multiple sclerosis.

The rearrangement joins TRBV6-5 to TRBJ2-5, with TRBD1 as a possible D gene (6 bases). Deletions cut 0 bases from V and 2 bases from J, with 13 bases between. Germline V gene data show CDR1 as MNHEY and CDR2 as SVGAGI. The CDR3 totals 16 residues. This CDR3 reads CASSYSQGWQQETQYF. Written as DNA, the CDR3 is TGTGCCAGCAGTTACTCGCAGGGGTGGCAGCAAGAGACCCAGTACTTC.

J is TRBJ2-7 and V is TRBV30, with D unresolved. CDR3 length equals 13 residues. Germline V gene sequence: CDR1 GTSNPN, CDR2 SVGIG (reference sequence). Trimming removed 0 bases at V and 7 bases at J, with 13 bases between. CDR3 nucleotides: TGTGCCTGGAGTGTACACCAGTACCAAGAGCAGTACTTC. Its protein is CAWSVHQYQEQYF.

The chain combines TRBV7-2 with TRBJ2-1; D may be TRBD2 (6 bases). The germline V gene has CDR1 SGHTA and CDR2 FQGNSA. The CDR3 loop spans 18 amino acids. The ends were cut back, 2 bases at V and 0 bases at J, with 17 bases in the middle. CDR3 residues: CASSLLGPVSGSYNEQFF. For the CDR3, the DNA is TGTGCCAGCAGCTTACTCGGGCCGGTTAGCGGCTCCTACAATGAGCAGTTCTTC. Based on the CDR3 plus reference TRBV7-2 and TRBJ2-1, the full variable domain is GAGVSQSPSNKVTEKGKDVELRCDPISGHTALYWYRQSLGQGLEFLIYFQGNSAPDKSGLPSDRFSAERTGGSVSTLTIQRTQQEDSAVYLCASSLLGPVSGSYNEQFFGPGTRLTVL.

The chain uses TRBV7-9 and TRBJ1-1; D call uncertain. In germline, CDR1 is SEHNR, CDR2 FQNEAQ (reference sequence). This CDR3 is 10 amino acids long. DNA of the CDR3: TGTGGTTGGTCGAACACTGAAGCTTTCTTT. This encodes CGWSNTEAFF.

The chain is built from TRBV29-1 and TRBJ1-2; D remains unclear. Germline lookup yields CDR1 SQVTM and CDR2 ANQGSEA. The CDR3 totals 13 residues. V was pared by 3 bases and J by 0 bases, with 8 bases between. In nucleotides, the CDR3 is TGCAGCGTTGACGAGGGTCCTAACTATGGCTACACCTTC. Protein product: CSVDEGPNYGYTF.

CDR3 sequence (DNA): TGCGCCAGCAGCACCGGGACAGGGGCGGCCCCCTCCTACAATGAGCAGTTCTTC. Its protein is CASSTGTGAAPSYNEQFF. The chain has TRBV5-1 and TRBJ2-1; TRBD1 matches at 10 bases. Germline V CDR1 and CDR2: SGHRS, YFSETQ. V shed 4 bases and J 0 bases; nucleotides not matched to a gene: 10. This CDR3 has 18 amino acids. Filled out from reference TRBV5-1 and TRBJ2-1, the complete variable domain reads KAGVTQTPRYLIKTRGQQVTLSCSPISGHRSVSWYQQTPGQGLQFLFEYFSETQRNKGNFPGRFSGRQFSNSRSEMNVSTLELGDSALYLCASSTGTGAAPSYNEQFFGPGTRLTVL.

The chain carries TRBV20-1 and TRBJ2-1, with 9 bases identical to TRBD2. This CDR3 contains 14 residues. Germline assignment: CDR1 DFQATT and CDR2 SNEGSKA (reference sequence). J gave up 12 bases and V 0 bases, and 9 bases lay outside the gene matches. CDR3 sequence: CSARDRAGGLTQFF. The CDR3 DNA sequence: TGCAGTGCTAGAGATAGGGCGGGGGGGCTCACGCAGTTCTTC.

The rearrangement links TRBV20-1 to TRBJ2-2, with TRBD2 as a possible D gene (5 bases). Trimming removed 0 bases at V and 5 bases at J, with 10 bases between. CDR1 and CDR2 (germline): DFQATT, SNEGSKA (reference sequence). The CDR3 consists of 14 residues. CDR3 region: CSARDGEKTGELFF. As DNA, the CDR3 is TGCAGTGCTAGAGACGGGGAGAAGACCGGGGAGCTGTTTTTT.

The chain recombines TRBV30 with TRBJ1-1; D gene uncertain. Trimming removed 0 bases at V and 3 bases at J, with 11 bases between. Per germline, CDR1 GTSNPN and CDR2 SVGIG (reference sequence). This CDR3 has 14 amino acids. DNA for the CDR3: TGTGCCTGGAGTGTGGGTGGGCAGGACACTGAAGCTTTCTTT. This sequence encodes CAWSVGGQDTEAFF.

The rearrangement joins TRBV30 to TRBJ1-6; 10 nucleotides align to TRBD1. CDR1 GTSNPN and CDR2 SVGIG come from the germline V gene (reference sequence). The CDR3 spans 14 residues. Trimming removed 2 bases from V and 8 bases from J; junction bases left unmatched: 3. The CDR3 here is CAWSSGTGDSPLHF. CDR3 DNA sequence: TGTGCCTGGAGTTCAGGGACAGGGGATTCACCCCTCCACTTT. The full variable domain, in which reference TRBV30 and TRBJ1-6 provide the parts outside the CDR3, is SQTIHQWPATLVQPVGSPLSLECTVEGTSNPNLYWYRQAAGRGLQLLFYSVGIGQISSEVPQNLSASRPQDRQFILSSKKLLLSDSGFYLCAWSSGTGDSPLHFGNGTRLTVT.